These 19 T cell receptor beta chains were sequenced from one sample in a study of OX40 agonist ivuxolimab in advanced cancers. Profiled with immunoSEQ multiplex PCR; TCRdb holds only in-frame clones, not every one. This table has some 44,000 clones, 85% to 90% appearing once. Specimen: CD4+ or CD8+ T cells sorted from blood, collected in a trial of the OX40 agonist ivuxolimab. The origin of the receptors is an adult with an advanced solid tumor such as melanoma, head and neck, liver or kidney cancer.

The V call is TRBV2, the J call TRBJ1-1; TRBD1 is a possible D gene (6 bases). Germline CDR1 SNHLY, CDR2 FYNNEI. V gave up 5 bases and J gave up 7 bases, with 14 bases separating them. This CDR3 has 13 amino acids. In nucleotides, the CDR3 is TGTGCCAGCAGTACCCGGACAGTCTTTGAAGCTTTCTTT. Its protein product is CASSTRTVFEAFF.

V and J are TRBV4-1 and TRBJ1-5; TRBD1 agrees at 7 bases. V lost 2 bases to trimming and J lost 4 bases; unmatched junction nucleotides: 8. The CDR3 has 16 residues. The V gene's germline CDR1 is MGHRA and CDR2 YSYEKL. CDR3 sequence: CASSQSKDRQNQPQHF. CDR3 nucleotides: TGCGCCAGCAGCCAATCCAAGGACAGGCAAAATCAGCCCCAGCATTTT.

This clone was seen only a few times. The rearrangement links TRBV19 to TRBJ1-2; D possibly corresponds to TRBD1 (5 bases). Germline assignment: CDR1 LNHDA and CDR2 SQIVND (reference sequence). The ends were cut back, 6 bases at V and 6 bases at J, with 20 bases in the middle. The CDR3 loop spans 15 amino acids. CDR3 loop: CASRRAKGRVDGYTF. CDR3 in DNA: TGTGCCAGTAGAAGGGCGAAGGGCAGGGTGGATGGCTACACCTTC.

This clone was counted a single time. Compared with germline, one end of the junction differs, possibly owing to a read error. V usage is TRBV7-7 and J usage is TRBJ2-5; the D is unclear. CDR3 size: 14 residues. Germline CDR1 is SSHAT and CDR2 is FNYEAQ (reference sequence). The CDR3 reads CASSLLPNQETQYF. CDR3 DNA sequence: TGTGCTAGCAGCTTACTCCCCAACCAAGAGACCCAGTACTTC. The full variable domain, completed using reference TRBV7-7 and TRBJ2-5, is GAGVSQSPRYKVTKRGQDVTLRCDPISSHATLYWYQQALGQGPEFLTYFNYEAQPDKSGLPSDRFSAERPEGSISTLTIQRTEQRDSAMYRCASSLLPNQETQYFGPGTRLLVL.

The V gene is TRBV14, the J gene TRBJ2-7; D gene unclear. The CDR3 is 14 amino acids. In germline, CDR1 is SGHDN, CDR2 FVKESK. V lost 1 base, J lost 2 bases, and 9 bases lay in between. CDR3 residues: CASSQVPGPYEQYF. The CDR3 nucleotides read TGTGCCAGCAGCCAAGTCCCCGGTCCCTACGAGCAGTACTTC.

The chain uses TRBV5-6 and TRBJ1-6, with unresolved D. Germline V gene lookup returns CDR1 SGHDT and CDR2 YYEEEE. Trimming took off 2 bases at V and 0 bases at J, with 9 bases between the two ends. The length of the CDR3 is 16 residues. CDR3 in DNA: TGTGCCAGCAGCTTAATAGAGAGCTCCTATAATTCACCCCTCCACTTT. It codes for CASSLIESSYNSPLHF.

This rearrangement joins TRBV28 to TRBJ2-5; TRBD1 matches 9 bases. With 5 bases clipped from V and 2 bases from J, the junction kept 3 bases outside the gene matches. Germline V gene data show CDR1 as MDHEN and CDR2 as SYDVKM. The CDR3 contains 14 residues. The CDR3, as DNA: TGTGCCAGCAGTCGGGACAGGGCTCAAGAGACCCAGTACTTC. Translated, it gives CASSRDRAQETQYF.

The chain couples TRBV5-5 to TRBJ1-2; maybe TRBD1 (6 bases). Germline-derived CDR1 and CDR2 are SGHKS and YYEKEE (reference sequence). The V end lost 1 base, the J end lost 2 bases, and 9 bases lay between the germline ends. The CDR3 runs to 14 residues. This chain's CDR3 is CASSLRTANYGYTF. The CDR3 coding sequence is TGTGCCAGCAGCTTGAGGACAGCCAACTATGGCTACACCTTC.

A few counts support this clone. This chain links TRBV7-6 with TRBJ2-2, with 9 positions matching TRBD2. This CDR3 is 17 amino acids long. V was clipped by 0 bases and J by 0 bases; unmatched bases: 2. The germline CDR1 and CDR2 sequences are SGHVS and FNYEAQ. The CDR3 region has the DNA TGTGCCAGCAGCTTAGCGTCTAGCGGGACGAACACCGGGGAGCTGTTTTTT. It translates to CASSLASSGTNTGELFF.

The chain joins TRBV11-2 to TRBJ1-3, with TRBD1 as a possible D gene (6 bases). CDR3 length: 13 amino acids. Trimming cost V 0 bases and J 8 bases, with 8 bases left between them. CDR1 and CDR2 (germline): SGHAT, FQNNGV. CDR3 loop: CASSLERGDTIYF. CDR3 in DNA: TGTGCCAGCAGCTTAGAGAGGGGGGACACCATATATTTT.

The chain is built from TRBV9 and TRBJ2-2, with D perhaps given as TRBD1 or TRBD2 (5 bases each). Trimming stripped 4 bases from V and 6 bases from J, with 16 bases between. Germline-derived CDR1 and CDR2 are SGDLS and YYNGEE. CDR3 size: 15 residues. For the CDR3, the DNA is TGTGCCAGCAGCATTAGTAGGTGGGGGTCCGGGGAGCTGTTTTTT. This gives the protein CASSISRWGSGELFF.

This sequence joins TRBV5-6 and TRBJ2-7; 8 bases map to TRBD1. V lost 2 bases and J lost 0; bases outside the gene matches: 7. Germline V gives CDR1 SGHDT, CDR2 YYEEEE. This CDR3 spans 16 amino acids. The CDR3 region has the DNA TGTGCCAGCAGCTTAAACATCGGACAGGGCTCCTACGAGCAGTACTTC. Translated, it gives CASSLNIGQGSYEQYF.

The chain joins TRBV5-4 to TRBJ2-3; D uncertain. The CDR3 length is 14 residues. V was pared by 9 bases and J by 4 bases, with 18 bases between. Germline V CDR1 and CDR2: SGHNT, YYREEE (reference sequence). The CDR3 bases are TGTGCCATACACCTCCCCGCCTTGCCAGATACGCAGTATTTT. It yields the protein CAIHLPALPDTQYF. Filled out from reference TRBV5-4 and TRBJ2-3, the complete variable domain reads ETGVTQSPTHLIKTRGQQVTLRCSSQSGHNTVSWYQQALGQGPQFIFQYYREEENGRGNFPPRFSGLQFPNYSSELNVNALELDDSALYLCAIHLPALPDTQYFGPGTRLTVL.

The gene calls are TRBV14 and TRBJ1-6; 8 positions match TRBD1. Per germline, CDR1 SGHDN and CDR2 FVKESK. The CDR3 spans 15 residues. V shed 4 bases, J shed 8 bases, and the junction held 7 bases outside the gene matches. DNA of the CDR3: TGTGCCAGCAGCCCCGGGACAGGAACATATTCACCCCTCCACTTT. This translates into CASSPGTGTYSPLHF. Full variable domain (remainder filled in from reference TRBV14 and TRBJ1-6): EAGVTQFPSHSVIEKGQTVTLRCDPISGHDNLYWYRRVMGKEIKFLLHFVKESKQDESGMPNNRFLAERTGGTYSTLKVQPAELEDSGVYFCASSPGTGTYSPLHFGNGTRLTVT.

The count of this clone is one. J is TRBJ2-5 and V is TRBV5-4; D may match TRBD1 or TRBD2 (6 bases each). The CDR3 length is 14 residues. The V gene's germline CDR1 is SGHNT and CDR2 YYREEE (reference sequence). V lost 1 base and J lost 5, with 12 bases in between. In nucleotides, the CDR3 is TGTGCCAGCAGCTTGTGGGGGGCGACGGAGACCCAGTACTTC. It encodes CASSLWGATETQYF.

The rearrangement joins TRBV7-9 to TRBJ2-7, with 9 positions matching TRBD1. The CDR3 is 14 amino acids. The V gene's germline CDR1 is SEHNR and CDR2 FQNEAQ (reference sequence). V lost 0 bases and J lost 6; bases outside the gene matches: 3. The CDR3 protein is CASSLARDRVEQYF. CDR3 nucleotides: TGTGCCAGCAGCTTAGCTCGGGACAGGGTCGAGCAGTACTTC. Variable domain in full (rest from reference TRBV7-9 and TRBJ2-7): DTGVSQNPRHKITKRGQNVTFRCDPISEHNRLYWYRQTLGQGPEFLTYFQNEAQLEKSRLLSDRFSAERPKGSFSTLEIQRTEQGDSAMYLCASSLARDRVEQYFGPGTRLTVT.

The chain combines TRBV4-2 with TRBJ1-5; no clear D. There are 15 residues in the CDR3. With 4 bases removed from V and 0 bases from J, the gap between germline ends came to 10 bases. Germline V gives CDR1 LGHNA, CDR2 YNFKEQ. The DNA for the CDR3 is TGTGCCAGCAGCCCTTACGAAGATAGCAATCAGCCCCAGCATTTT. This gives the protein CASSPYEDSNQPQHF.

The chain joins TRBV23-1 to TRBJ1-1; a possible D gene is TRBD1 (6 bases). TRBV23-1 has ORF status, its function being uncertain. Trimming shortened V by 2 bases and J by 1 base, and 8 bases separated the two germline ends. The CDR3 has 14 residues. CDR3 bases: TGCGCCAGCAGTCAAGGGGGCACGAACACTGAAGCTTTCTTT. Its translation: CASSQGGTNTEAFF.

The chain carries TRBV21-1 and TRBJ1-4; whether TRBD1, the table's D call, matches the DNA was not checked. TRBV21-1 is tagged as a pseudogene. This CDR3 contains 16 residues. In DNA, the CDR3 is TGTGCCAGCAAGTGGACACCCCCTGCAACTAATGAAAAACTGTTTTTT. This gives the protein CASKWTPPATNEKLFF.